These T cell receptor beta chains were read from a single sample in a study of blood T cell repertoires in COVID-19. Measured with immunoSEQ multiplex PCR; TCRdb has only the in-frame clones, and not every one. This sample has more than 65,000 clones, with under 85% found just once. The sequenced sample consisted of peripheral blood. The receptors were sampled from a woman between 50 and 59 years old with acute or convalescent COVID-19. Both conserved end residues are part of each CDR3. A D gene is named only where the DNA matches it firmly. Not every row has a clone size; where given, it reads once, few, many or a size class.

>TRBV5-1|-|-|TRBJ1-4
CASSPGAGNEKLFF
TGCGCCAGCAGCCCGGGTGCGGGTAATGAAAAACTGTTTTTT
>TRBV7-8|-|TRBD1|TRBJ1-1
CASSRGGGSMNTEAFF
TGTGCCAGCAGCCGAGGGGGCGGGAGCATGAACACTGAAGCTTTCTTT
>TRBV13|few|TRBD1|TRBJ1-2
CASSSGTGNYGYTF
TGTGCCAGCAGCTCCGGGACAGGGAACTATGGCTACACCTTC
>TRBV7-2|-|-|TRBJ2-6
CASSLAVGAGANVLTF
TGTGCCAGCAGCTTAGCGGTGGGAGCTGGGGCCAACGTCCTGACTTTC
>TRBV7-6|-|-|TRBJ2-3
CASSLMTSLVDTQYF
TGTGCCAGCAGCTTAATGACTTCATTGGTGGATACGCAGTATTTT
>TRBV5-6|-|TRBD2|TRBJ2-3
CASRWTSGSTDTQYF
TGTGCCAGCAGATGGACTAGCGGAAGCACAGATACGCAGTATTTT
>TRBV7-9|few|TRBD1|TRBJ1-1
CASRTGTVTEAFF
TGTGCCAGCAGAACCGGGACAGTCACTGAAGCTTTCTTT
>TRBV3-1/TRBV3-2|-|TRBD1|TRBJ1-1
CASSQDRGLSAFF
TGTGCCAGCAGCCAAGACAGGGGGCTTTCAGCTTTCTTT
>TRBV6-2/TRBV6-3|-|TRBD2|TRBJ2-2
CASSYSTSGGPNTGELFF
TGTGCCAGCAGTTACTCGACTAGCGGGGGCCCGAACACCGGGGAGCTGTTTTTT
>TRBV6-6|-|TRBD2|TRBJ2-2
CASSSGLAGGSKLFF
TGTGCCAGCAGTTCGGGACTAGCGGGGGGGTCCAAACTGTTTTTT
>TRBV4-2|few|-|TRBJ2-1
CASSHPGGRGQNEQFF
TGTGCCAGCAGCCATCCGGGGGGCAGGGGGCAAAATGAGCAGTTCTTC
>TRBV18|-|-|TRBJ2-5
CASSPPSGAETQYF
TGTGCCAGCTCACCACCCTCAGGGGCGGAGACCCAGTACTTC
>TRBV6-5|-|TRBD1|TRBJ1-5
CASSTGDRGVQPQHF
TGTGCCAGCAGTACGGGGGACAGGGGTGTCCAGCCCCAGCATTTT
>TRBV11-1|-|TRBD1|TRBJ2-7
CASSPLRDRFYEQYF
TGTGCCAGCAGCCCACTCCGGGACAGATTCTACGAGCAGTACTTC
>TRBV5-4|-|TRBD2|TRBJ2-7
CASSHSGGAGYEQYF
TGTGCCAGCAGCCATAGCGGGGGGGCGGGGTACGAGCAGTACTTC
>TRBV5-1|-|-|TRBJ1-1
CASSVEGAEAFF
TGCGCCAGCAGCGTCGAAGGGGCTGAAGCTTTCTTT
>TRBV23-1|-|-|TRBJ2-7
CASSHGGRSAYEQYF
TGCGCCAGCAGTCATGGAGGGAGGTCTGCGTATGAGCAGTACTTC
>TRBV3-1/TRBV3-2|-|-|TRBJ1-6
CASSQVIGYNSPLHF
TGTGCCAGCAGCCAAGTTATCGGGTATAATTCACCCCTCCACTTT
>TRBV12-3/TRBV12-4|-|-|TRBJ1-5
CASKKGVQPQHF
TGTGCCAGCAAGAAAGGGGTGCAGCCCCAGCATTTT
>TRBV19|-|TRBD2|TRBJ2-2
CASSIVRAGDPGELFF
TGTGCCAGTAGTATAGTTCGAGCGGGAGATCCCGGGGAGCTGTTTTTT
>TRBV2|-|-|TRBJ1-1
CASRPLDRMNTEAFF
TGTGCCAGCCGCCCCCTAGACAGAATGAACACTGAAGCTTTCTTT
>TRBV3-1/TRBV3-2|-|TRBD1|TRBJ2-1
CASGQGYNEQFF
TGTGCCAGCGGACAGGGCTACAATGAGCAGTTCTTC
>TRBV9|-|-|TRBJ2-1
CASSVSLESSYNEQFF
TGTGCCAGCAGCGTTAGCTTGGAGTCCTCCTACAATGAGCAGTTCTTC
>TRBV12-3/TRBV12-4|-|-|TRBJ1-2
CATTGIYGYTF
TGTGCCACAACCGGGATATATGGCTACACCTTC
>TRBV7-8|-|-|TRBJ2-1
CASSAGQGTSAYNEQFF
TGTGCCAGCAGCGCAGGACAGGGGACTAGCGCTTACAATGAGCAGTTCTTC
>TRBV24-1|once|TRBD1|TRBJ1-2
CATSEVGRGQDYGYTF
TGTGCCACCAGTGAGGTCGGCAGGGGGCAAGACTATGGCTACACCTTC
>TRBV7-2|few|TRBD1|TRBJ1-6
CASSLRTGRPLHF
TGTGCCAGCAGCTTGCGGACAGGGAGACCCCTCCACTTT
>TRBV10-3|-|-|TRBJ1-2
CAISDTGSSAGYTF
TGTGCCATCAGTGATACAGGGTCGTCGGCTGGCTACACCTTC
>TRBV4-2|few|TRBD2|TRBJ2-1
CASTREGLLYNEQFF
TGTGCCAGCACCCGGGAGGGCCTTTTGTACAATGAGCAGTTCTTC
>TRBV10-3|-|TRBD1|TRBJ2-2
CAISPGQGAFNGELFF
TGTGCCATCAGCCCTGGACAGGGGGCTTTCAACGGGGAGCTGTTTTTT
>TRBV2|-|-|TRBJ1-5
CASSEALGHFYSNQPQHF
TGTGCCAGCAGTGAAGCATTGGGACATTTTTATAGCAATCAGCCCCAGCATTTT
>TRBV6-5|-|-|TRBJ2-7
CASSYSSGVEQYF
TGTGCCAGCAGTTACTCGTCAGGGGTGGAGCAGTACTTC
>TRBV12-3/TRBV12-4|-|-|TRBJ2-5
CASSSGETQYF
TGTGCCAGCAGTTCCGGGGAGACCCAGTACTTC
>TRBV3-1/TRBV3-2|-|-|TRBJ2-2
CASSQPVRGGELFF
TGTGCCAGCAGCCAACCTGTGCGGGGTGGGGAGCTGTTTTTT
>TRBV29-1|-|TRBD2|TRBJ2-3
CSVSSGTSTDTQYF
TGCAGCGTCTCAAGCGGGACTAGCACAGATACGCAGTATTTT
>TRBV7-9|few|TRBD2|TRBJ2-7
CASSLGGWVAGEGAYEQYF
TGTGCCAGCAGCTTAGGGGGCTGGGTAGCGGGAGAGGGGGCCTACGAGCAGTACTTC
>TRBV10-3|-|-|TRBJ2-5
CAISLGTLQETQYF
TGTGCCATCAGTCTTGGGACACTTCAAGAGACCCAGTACTTC
>TRBV14|-|TRBD1|TRBJ2-5
CASNHRGGETQYF
TGTGCCAGCAATCACAGGGGTGGAGAGACCCAGTACTTC
>TRBV4-3|-|TRBD1|TRBJ2-7
CASSQEQTDRGYSYEQYF
TGCGCCAGCAGCCAAGAACAAACGGACAGGGGGTATTCCTACGAGCAGTACTTC
>TRBV12-5|-|TRBD1|TRBJ2-1
CASGDRGRVNEQFF
TGTGCTAGTGGTGACAGGGGGCGCGTTAATGAGCAGTTCTTC
>TRBV2|-|TRBD1|TRBJ2-5
CASKSTGEETQYF
TGTGCCAGCAAGTCGACAGGGGAAGAGACCCAGTACTTC
>TRBV20-1|-|-|TRBJ1-3
CSASSGLGNTIYF
TGCAGTGCTAGTTCGGGGTTGGGAAACACCATATATTTT
>TRBV19|-|TRBD1|TRBJ1-5
CASSNTGTANQPQHF
TGTGCCAGTAGTAATACCGGGACAGCCAATCAGCCCCAGCATTTT
>TRBV10-3|-|-|TRBJ2-7
CAISSYSYEQYF
TGTGCCATCAGTTCCTACTCCTACGAGCAGTACTTC
>TRBV6-5|-|-|TRBJ1-2
CASSYLGPGGYTF
TGTGCCAGCAGCTACCTAGGCCCCGGGGGCTACACCTTC
>TRBV5-6|-|-|TRBJ1-1
CASSLWGDTEAFF
TGTGCCAGCAGCTTATGGGGGGACACTGAAGCTTTCTTT
>TRBV2|once|-|TRBJ2-1
CASSEWATSSYNEQFF
TGTGCCAGCAGCGAATGGGCAACTAGCTCCTACAATGAGCAGTTCTTC
>TRBV7-9|few|-|TRBJ1-2
CASSLASGGGYTF
TGTGCCAGCAGCTTAGCGTCGGGGGGTGGCTACACCTTC
>TRBV6-5|-|-|TRBJ2-2
CASSSGEIANTGELFF
TGTGCCAGCAGTTCTGGAGAGATAGCGAACACCGGGGAGCTGTTTTTT
>TRBV28|-|-|TRBJ1-2
CASSPREATYGYTF
TGTGCCAGCAGTCCCAGGGAGGCAACCTATGGCTACACCTTC
>TRBV9|-|-|TRBJ1-2
CASSEGHTSAYGYTF
TGTGCCAGCAGCGAGGGACACACGTCGGCGTACGGCTACACCTTC
>TRBV27|-|-|TRBJ1-5
CASSGQGGGPQHF
TGTGCCAGCAGTGGGCAGGGAGGAGGGCCCCAGCATTTT
>TRBV7-6|-|-|TRBJ1-4
CASSLGGRAFSTNEKLFF
TGTGCCAGCAGCTTAGGAGGCAGGGCCTTTTCAACTAATGAAAAACTGTTTTTT
>TRBV10-3|-|-|TRBJ2-2
CAISEGPSVNGRTGELFF
TGTGCCATCAGTGAAGGTCCTAGCGTAAACGGAAGAACCGGGGAGCTGTTTTTT
>TRBV7-9|-|TRBD2|TRBJ2-7
CASSPDGLVYEQYF
TGTGCCAGCAGCCCCGATGGACTAGTCTACGAGCAGTACTTC
>TRBV11-2|-|TRBD1|TRBJ1-2
CASSLTSGQGGNYGYTF
TGTGCCAGCAGCTTAACGTCCGGACAGGGAGGAAACTATGGCTACACCTTC
>TRBV4-1|-|-|TRBJ1-1
CASRAAGGMNTEAFF
TGCGCCAGCAGGGCCGCGGGAGGGATGAACACTGAAGCTTTCTTT